The sequence of this TCR beta chain was determined in a study of T cell repertoires in cytomegalovirus infection. Whole-study context: Public TCR beta signatures were indicative of both CMV infection and a matching HLA type. Study-level points and caveats: HLA-C-restricted, CMV-specific TCR beta clonotypes were dominant ex vivo. The cumulative frequency of public TCR beta families distinguished individuals who carried CMV together with the relevant HLA.

Of note for this clonotype: What it binds is unknown.

Germline CDR1 and CDR2: MNHEY and SVGEGT. V dropped 5 bases and J dropped 0 bases, with 10 bases sitting between them. The CDR3 has 14 amino acids. TCRdb called the reads again in MiXCR, with one record for every CDR3 protein. The sample lists about 920,000 distinct CDR3 sequences; roughly 30% were seen once. The sequence came from a human donor in good health (CMV status not recorded). Some clones in this sample may be carry-over from other donors' samples. This chain uses TRBV6-2 or TRBV6-3 with TRBJ1-2, with D possibly TRBD1 on 5 matching bases. The sample in question was cultured CD8+ T cells from PBMCs, obtained from culture after CMV antigen stimulation. CDR3 amino acids: CASSEPGTNYGYTF. The CDR3 DNA reads TGTGCCAGCAGTGAGCCAGGGACTAACTATGGCTACACCTTC.